Listed here are 3 T cell receptor beta chains from one sample, sequenced in a study of neurological immune-mediated disorders. One entry per CDR3 protein results from TCRdb running MiXCR on the 5' RACE reads. The sample records more than 35,000 distinct CDR3 sequences, approximately 2.8% being singletons. Material: PBMCs. The receptors originated from a woman aged 45-65 years with multiple sclerosis.

This clonotype has ten or more counts. V is TRBV10-3 and J is TRBJ1-2, with D uncertain. Trimming left V 3 bases short and J 3 bases short, with 14 bases between. Germline assignment: CDR1 ENHRY and CDR2 SYGVKD. The CDR3 totals 15 residues. CDR3 DNA sequence: TGTGCCATCAGTGATAATGTAGAGGGCTACTATGGCTACACCTTC. It specifies CAISDNVEGYYGYTF.

This clonotype was recorded at least ten times. V and J are TRBV6-5 and TRBJ2-1; 14 bases map to TRBD2. Germline assignment: CDR1 MNHEY and CDR2 SVGAGI. The CDR3 is made up of 18 amino acids. With 8 bases clipped from V and 6 bases from J, the junction kept 15 bases outside the gene matches. CDR3 sequence (DNA): TGTGCCAGCCTCAGTGGACGGGGACTAGCGGGAGTGGGCAATGAGCAGTTCTTC. This gives the protein CASLSGRGLAGVGNEQFF.

This clonotype was seen repeatedly, ten times or more. The J gene is TRBJ2-3, the V gene TRBV11-3; 7 bases are a match to TRBD2. The CDR3 contains 16 residues. The V gene's germline CDR1 is SGHNT and CDR2 YENEEA. V was clipped by 5 bases and J by 4 bases; unmatched bases: 12. The CDR3 DNA reads TGTGCCAGCAGCGCACGACTAGCTTTTTATCCAGATACGCAGTATTTT. Its translation: CASSARLAFYPDTQYF.